This T cell receptor (beta chain) emerged from a study of blood T cells in healthy people across ages. Broader study findings: Estimated diversity that came from one million T cells was considered an underestimate.

In regard to this clonotype: Antigen: not known.

With a J-beta primer mix and a sample-barcoded 5' primer, a second PCR ran about 7 to 12 cycles. TCRdb recomputed calls from the 5' RACE reads with MiXCR, one row per CDR3 protein. In the table there are more than 1 million distinct CDR3 sequences, less than 50% of which are singletons. CDR3 length equals 14 residues. CDR1 and CDR2 from the germline V gene are MGHDK and SYGVNS. V lost 4 bases and J lost 10, with 14 bases in between. The authors drew around 9.3 milliliters of peripheral blood from each donor. PBMCs, at least 6.5 million per sample, were isolated. RNA extraction gave at least 5 micrograms of total RNA per sample.

The chain has TRBV25-1 and TRBJ1-6; perhaps TRBD1 as D (5 bases). The sample taken for sequencing was blood. This TCR came from a woman between 55 and 75 years old in good health. Here the CDR3 reads CASSARRGGSPLHF. CDR3 DNA sequence: TGTGCCAGCAGTGCCCGACGGGGCGGGTCACCCCTCCACTTT.